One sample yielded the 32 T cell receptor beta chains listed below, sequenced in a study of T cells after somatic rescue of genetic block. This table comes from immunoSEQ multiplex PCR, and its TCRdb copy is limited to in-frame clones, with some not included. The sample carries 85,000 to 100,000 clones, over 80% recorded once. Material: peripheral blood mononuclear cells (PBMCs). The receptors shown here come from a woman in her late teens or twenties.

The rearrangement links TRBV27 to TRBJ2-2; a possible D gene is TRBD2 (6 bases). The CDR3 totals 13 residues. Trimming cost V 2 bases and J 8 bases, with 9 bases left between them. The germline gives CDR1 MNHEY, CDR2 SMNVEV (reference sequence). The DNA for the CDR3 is TGTGCCAGCAGTTTAGCGGGGAGGGGGGAGCTGTTTTTT. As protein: CASSLAGRGELFF.

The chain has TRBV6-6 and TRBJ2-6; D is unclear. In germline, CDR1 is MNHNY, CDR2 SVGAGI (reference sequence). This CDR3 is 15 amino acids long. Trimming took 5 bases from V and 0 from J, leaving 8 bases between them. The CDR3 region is CASSPRVSGANVLTF. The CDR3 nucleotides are TGTGCCAGCAGTCCCCGGGTCTCTGGGGCCAACGTCCTGACTTTC.

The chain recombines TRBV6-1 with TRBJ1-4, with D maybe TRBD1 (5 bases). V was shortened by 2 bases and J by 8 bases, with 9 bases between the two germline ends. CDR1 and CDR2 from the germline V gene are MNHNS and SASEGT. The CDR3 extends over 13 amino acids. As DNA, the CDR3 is TGTGCCAGCAGTGAACAGGGTGGGGAAAAACTGTTTTTT. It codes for CASSEQGGEKLFF.

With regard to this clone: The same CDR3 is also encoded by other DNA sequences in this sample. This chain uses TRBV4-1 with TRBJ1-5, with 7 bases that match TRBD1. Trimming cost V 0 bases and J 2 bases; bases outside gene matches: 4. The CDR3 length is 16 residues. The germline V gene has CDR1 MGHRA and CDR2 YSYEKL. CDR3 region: CASSQEEGARNQPQHF. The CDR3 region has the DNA TGCGCCAGCAGCCAAGAAGAGGGGGCGCGCAATCAGCCCCAGCATTTT.

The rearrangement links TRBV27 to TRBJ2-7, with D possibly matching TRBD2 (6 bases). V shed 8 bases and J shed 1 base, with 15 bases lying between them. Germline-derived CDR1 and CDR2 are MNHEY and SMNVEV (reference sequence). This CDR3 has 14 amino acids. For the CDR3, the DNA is TGTGCCAGCGCGTGGGTGGGGGGATCCTACGAGCAGTACTTC. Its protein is CASAWVGGSYEQYF.

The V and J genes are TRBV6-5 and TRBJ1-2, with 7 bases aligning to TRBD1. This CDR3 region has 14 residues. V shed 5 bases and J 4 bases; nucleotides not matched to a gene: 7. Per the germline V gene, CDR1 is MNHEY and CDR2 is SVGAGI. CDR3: CASSLTGLSYGYTF. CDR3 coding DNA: TGTGCCAGCAGTCTGACAGGGCTAAGCTATGGCTACACCTTC.

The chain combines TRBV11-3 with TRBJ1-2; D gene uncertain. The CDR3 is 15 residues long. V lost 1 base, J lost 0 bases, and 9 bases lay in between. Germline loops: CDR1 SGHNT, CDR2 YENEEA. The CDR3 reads CASSLGGTANYGYTF. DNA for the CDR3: TGTGCCAGCAGCTTAGGTGGCACAGCTAACTATGGCTACACCTTC. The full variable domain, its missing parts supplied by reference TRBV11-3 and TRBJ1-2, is EAGVVQSPRYKIIEKKQPVAFWCNPISGHNTLYWYLQNLGQGPELLIRYENEEAVDDSQLPKDRFSAERLKGVDSTLKIQPAELGDSAVYLCASSLGGTANYGYTFGSGTRLTVV.

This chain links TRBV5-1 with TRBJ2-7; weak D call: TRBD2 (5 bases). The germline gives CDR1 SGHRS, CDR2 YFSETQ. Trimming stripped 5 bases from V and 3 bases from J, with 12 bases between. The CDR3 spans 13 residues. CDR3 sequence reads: CASRDLRGYEQYF. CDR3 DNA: TGCGCCAGCAGGGATCTTCGGGGCTACGAGCAGTACTTC.

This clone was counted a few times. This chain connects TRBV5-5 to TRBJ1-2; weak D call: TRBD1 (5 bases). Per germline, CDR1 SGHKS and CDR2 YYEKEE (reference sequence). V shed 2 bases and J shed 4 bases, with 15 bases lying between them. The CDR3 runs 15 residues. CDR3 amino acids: CASSLAWGVGYGYTF. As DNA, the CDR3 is TGTGCCAGCAGCTTAGCGTGGGGCGTGGGCTATGGCTACACCTTC. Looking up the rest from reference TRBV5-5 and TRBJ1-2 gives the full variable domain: DAGVTQSPTHLIKTRGQQVTLRCSPISGHKSVSWYQQVLGQGPQFIFQYYEKEERGRGNFPDRFSARQFPNYSSELNVNALLLGDSALYLCASSLAWGVGYGYTFGSGTRLTVV.

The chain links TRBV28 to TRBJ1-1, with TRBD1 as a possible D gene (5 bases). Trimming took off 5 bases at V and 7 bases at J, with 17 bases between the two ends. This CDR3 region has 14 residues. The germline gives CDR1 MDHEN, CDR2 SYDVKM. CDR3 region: CASSTYRKASEAFF. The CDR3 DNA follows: TGTGCCAGCAGTACATACAGGAAGGCCAGTGAAGCTTTCTTT.

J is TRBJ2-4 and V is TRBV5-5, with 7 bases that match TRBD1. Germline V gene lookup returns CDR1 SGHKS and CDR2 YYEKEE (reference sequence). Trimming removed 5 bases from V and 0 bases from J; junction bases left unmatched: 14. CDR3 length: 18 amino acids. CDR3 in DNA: TGTGCCAGCAGTCTGTTGCTCCGGGACAGACTAGCCAAAAACATTCAGTACTTC. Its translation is CASSLLLRDRLAKNIQYF. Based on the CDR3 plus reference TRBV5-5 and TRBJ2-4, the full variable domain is DAGVTQSPTHLIKTRGQQVTLRCSPISGHKSVSWYQQVLGQGPQFIFQYYEKEERGRGNFPDRFSARQFPNYSSELNVNALLLGDSALYLCASSLLLRDRLAKNIQYFGAGTRLSVL.

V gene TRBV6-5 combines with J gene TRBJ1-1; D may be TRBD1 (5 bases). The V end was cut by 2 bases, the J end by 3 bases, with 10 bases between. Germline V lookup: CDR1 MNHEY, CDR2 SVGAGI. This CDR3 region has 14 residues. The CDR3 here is CASSYSLRDTEAFF. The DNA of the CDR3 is TGTGCCAGCAGTTACAGTCTCAGGGACACTGAAGCTTTCTTT.

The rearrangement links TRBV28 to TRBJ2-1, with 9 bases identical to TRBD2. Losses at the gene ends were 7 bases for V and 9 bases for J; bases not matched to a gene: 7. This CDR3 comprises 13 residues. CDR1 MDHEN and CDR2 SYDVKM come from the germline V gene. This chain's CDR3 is CASTDGGGAEQFF. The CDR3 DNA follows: TGTGCCAGCACCGACGGCGGGGGGGCTGAGCAGTTCTTC.

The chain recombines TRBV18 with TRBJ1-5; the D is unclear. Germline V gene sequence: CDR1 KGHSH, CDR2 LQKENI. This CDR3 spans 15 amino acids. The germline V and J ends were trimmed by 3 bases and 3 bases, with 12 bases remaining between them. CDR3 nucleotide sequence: TGTGCCAGCTCACCTCGTGGGGAGCACAATCAGCCCCAGCATTTT. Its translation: CASSPRGEHNQPQHF.

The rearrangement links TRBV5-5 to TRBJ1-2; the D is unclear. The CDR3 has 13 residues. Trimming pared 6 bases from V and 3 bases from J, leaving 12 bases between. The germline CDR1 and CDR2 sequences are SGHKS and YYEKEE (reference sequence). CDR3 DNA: TGTGCCAGCACGACGCTTCAAGACTATGGCTACACCTTC. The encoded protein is CASTTLQDYGYTF. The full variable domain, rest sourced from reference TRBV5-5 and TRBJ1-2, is DAGVTQSPTHLIKTRGQQVTLRCSPISGHKSVSWYQQVLGQGPQFIFQYYEKEERGRGNFPDRFSARQFPNYSSELNVNALLLGDSALYLCASTTLQDYGYTFGSGTRLTVV.

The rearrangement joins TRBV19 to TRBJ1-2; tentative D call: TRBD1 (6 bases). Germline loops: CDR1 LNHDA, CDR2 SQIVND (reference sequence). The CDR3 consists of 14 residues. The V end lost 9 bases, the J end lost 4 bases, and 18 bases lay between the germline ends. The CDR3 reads CASRSYREGYGYTF. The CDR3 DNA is TGTGCCAGCCGATCCTACAGGGAGGGCTATGGCTACACCTTC.

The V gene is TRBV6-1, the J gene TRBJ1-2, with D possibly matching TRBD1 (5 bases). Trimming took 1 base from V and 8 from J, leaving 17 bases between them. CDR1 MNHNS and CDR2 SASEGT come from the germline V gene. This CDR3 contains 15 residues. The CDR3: CASSEVVGTARGYTF. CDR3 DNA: TGTGCCAGCAGTGAAGTGGTCGGGACGGCGAGGGGCTACACCTTC.

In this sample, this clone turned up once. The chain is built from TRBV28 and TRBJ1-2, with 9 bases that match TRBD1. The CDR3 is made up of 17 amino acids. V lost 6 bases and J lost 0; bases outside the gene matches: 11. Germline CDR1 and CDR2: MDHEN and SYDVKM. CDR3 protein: CASSLDRGDPTNYGYTF. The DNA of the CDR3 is TGTGCCAGCAGCCTGGACAGGGGCGACCCAACTAACTATGGCTACACCTTC.

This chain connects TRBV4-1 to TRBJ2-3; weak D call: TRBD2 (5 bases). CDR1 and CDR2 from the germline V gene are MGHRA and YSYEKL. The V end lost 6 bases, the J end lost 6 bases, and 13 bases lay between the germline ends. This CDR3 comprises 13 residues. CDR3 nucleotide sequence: TGCGCCAGCAGTCCAACTAGGACGGATACGCAGTATTTT. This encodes CASSPTRTDTQYF.

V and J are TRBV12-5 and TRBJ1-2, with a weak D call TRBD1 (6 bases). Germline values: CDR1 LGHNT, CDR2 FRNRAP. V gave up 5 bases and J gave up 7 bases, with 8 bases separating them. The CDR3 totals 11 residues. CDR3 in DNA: TGTGCTAGTGGTACAGGGTTTGGCTACACCTTC. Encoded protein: CASGTGFGYTF. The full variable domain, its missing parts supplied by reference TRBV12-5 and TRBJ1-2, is DARVTQTPRHKVTEMGQEVTMRCQPILGHNTVFWYRQTMMQGLELLAYFRNRAPLDDSGMPKDRFSAEMPDATLATLKIQPSEPRDSAVYFCASGTGFGYTFGSGTRLTVV.

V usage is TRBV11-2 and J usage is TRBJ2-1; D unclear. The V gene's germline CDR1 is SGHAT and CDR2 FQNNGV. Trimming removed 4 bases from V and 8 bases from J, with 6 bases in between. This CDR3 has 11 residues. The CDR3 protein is CASSSGDEQFF. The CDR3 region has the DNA TGTGCCAGCAGCTCCGGCGATGAGCAGTTCTTC.

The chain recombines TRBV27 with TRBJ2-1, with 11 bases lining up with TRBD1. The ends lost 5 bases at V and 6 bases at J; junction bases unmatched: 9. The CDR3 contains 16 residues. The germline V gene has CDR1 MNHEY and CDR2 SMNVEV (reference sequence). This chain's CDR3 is CASSPYGQGAINEQFF. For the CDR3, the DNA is TGTGCCAGCAGTCCTTACGGACAGGGGGCCATCAATGAGCAGTTCTTC.

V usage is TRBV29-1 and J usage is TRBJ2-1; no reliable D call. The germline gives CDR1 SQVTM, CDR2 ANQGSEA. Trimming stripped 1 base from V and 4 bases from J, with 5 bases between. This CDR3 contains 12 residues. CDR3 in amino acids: CSVEGLYNEQFF. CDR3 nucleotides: TGCAGCGTTGAAGGGCTGTACAATGAGCAGTTCTTC.

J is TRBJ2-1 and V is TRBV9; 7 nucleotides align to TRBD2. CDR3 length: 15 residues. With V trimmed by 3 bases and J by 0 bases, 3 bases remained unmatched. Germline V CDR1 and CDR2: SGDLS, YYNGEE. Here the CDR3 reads CASSGEGSSYNEQFF. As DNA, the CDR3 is TGTGCCAGCAGCGGGGAGGGTAGCTCCTACAATGAGCAGTTCTTC.

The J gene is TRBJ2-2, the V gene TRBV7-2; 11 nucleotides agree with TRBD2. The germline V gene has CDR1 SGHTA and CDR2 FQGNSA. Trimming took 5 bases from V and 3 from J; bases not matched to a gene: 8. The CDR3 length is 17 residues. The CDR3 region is CASSPLAGGIHTGELFF. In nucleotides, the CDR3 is TGTGCCAGCAGCCCCCTAGCGGGAGGTATTCACACCGGGGAGCTGTTTTTT.

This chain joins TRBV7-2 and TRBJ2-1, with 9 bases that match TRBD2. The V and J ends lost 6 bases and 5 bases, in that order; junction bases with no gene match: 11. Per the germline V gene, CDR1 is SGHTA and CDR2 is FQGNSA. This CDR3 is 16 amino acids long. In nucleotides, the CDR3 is TGTGCCAGCAGACGAGGAGCGGGAGGCCCCGACAATGAGCAGTTCTTC. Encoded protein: CASRRGAGGPDNEQFF.

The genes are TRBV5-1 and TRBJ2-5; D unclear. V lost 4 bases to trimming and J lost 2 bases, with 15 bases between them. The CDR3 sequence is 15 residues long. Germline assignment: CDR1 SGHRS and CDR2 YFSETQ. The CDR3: CASSPIGVEQETQYF. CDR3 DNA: TGCGCCAGCAGCCCGATTGGGGTTGAGCAAGAGACCCAGTACTTC.

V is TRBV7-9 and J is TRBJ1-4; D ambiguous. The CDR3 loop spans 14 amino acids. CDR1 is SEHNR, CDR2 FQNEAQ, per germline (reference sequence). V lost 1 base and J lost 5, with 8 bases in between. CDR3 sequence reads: CASSLGQPNEKLFF. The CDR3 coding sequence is TGTGCCAGCAGCTTAGGGCAGCCCAATGAAAAACTGTTTTTT.

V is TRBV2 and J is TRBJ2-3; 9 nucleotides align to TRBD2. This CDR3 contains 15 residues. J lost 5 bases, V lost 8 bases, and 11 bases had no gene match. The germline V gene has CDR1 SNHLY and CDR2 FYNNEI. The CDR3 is CASDWREGLKDTQYF. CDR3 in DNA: TGTGCCAGCGATTGGCGGGAGGGCCTGAAAGATACGCAGTATTTT. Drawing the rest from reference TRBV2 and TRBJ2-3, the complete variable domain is EPEVTQTPSHQVTQMGQEVILRCVPISNHLYFYWYRQILGQKVEFLVSFYNNEISEKSEIFDDQFSVERPDGSNFTLKIRSTKLEDSAMYFCASDWREGLKDTQYFGPGTRLTVL.

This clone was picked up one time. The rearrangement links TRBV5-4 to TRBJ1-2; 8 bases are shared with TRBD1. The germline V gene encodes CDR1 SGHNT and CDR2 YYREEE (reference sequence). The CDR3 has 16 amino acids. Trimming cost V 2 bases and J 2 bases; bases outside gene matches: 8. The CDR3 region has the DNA TGTGCCAGCAGCTTTTGGGGGACAGGAGACAACTATGGCTACACCTTC. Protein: CASSFWGTGDNYGYTF.

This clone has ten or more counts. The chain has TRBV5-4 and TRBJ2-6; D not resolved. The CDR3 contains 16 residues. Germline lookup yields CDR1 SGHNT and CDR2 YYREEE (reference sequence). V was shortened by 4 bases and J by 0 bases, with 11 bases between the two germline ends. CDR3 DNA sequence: TGTGCCAGCAGCCCCCTCCTAAACTCTGGGGCCAACGTCCTGACTTTC. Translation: CASSPLLNSGANVLTF. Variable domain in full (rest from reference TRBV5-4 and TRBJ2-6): ETGVTQSPTHLIKTRGQQVTLRCSSQSGHNTVSWYQQALGQGPQFIFQYYREEENGRGNFPPRFSGLQFPNYSSELNVNALELDDSALYLCASSPLLNSGANVLTFGAGSRLTVL.

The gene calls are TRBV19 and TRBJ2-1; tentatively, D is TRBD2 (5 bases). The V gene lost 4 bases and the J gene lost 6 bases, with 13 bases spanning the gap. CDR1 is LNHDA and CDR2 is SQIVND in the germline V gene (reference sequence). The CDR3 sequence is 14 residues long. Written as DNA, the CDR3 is TGTGCCAGTAGTAGGGGTGCGGGTCGCAATGAGCAGTTCTTC. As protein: CASSRGAGRNEQFF. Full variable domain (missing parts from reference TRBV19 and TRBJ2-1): DGGITQSPKYLFRKEGQNVTLSCEQNLNHDAMYWYRQDPGQGLRLIYYSQIVNDFQKGDIAEGYSVSREKKESFPLTVTSAQKNPTAFYLCASSRGAGRNEQFFGPGTRLTVL.